Listed below are T cell receptor beta chains from one sample, sequenced in a study of CD8+CD57+ T cells in acquired aplastic anemia. TCRdb independently ran MiXCR on the reads; one entry per CDR3 protein. This table holds 200,000 to 250,000 distinct CDR3 sequences, more than 55% found once. The sequenced material came from sorted CD4+, CD8+, or CD8+CD57+ T cells (not recorded which) from PBMCs. The receptor set was obtained from a human donor with aplastic anemia. Both conserved end residues are part of each CDR3. A D gene is named only where the DNA matches it firmly. Size is omitted from some rows. Given values are once, few, many or a class for expanded clones.

V: TRBV5-1; D: TRBD1; size: once; J: TRBJ2-7; DNA: TGTGCCAGCAGCTTGGGAGACAGGGTCCTTTACGAGCAGTACTTC; CDR3: CASSLGDRVLYEQYF
V: TRBV4-1; D: NA; size: NA; J: TRBJ2-5; DNA: TGCGCCAGCAGCCCCAGTTTCGTGTACCAAGAGACCCAGTACTTC; CDR3: CASSPSFVYQETQYF
V: TRBV2; D: NA; size: many; J: TRBJ2-7; DNA: TGTGCCAGCAGTGGGTCCGAGCAGTACTTC; CDR3: CASSGSEQYF
V: TRBV29-1; D: NA; size: once; J: TRBJ1-2; DNA: TGCAGCGTTGATGACAGGCTCCAGGGCTATGGCTACACCTTC; CDR3: CSVDDRLQGYGYTF
V: TRBV6-5; D: NA; size: NA; J: TRBJ1-1; DNA: TGTGCCAGCAGTCGGGGGGCCGTCAATGAAGCTTTCTTT; CDR3: CASSRGAVNEAFF
V: TRBV29-1; D: NA; size: NA; J: TRBJ1-2; DNA: TGCAGCGTTGAAGGCCCCCTTACCTTC; CDR3: CSVEGPLTF
V: TRBV5-8; D: NA; size: few; J: TRBJ1-2; DNA: TGTGCCAGCAGCGGGGGAGATCGACGGTATGGCTACACCTTC; CDR3: CASSGGDRRYGYTF
V: TRBV7-6; D: TRBD1; size: NA; J: TRBJ2-5; DNA: TGTGCCAGCAGCTTTGGACAGGGGAATAAGATCAAGGAGACCCAGTACTTC; CDR3: CASSFGQGNKIKETQYF
V: TRBV25-1; D: TRBD2; size: NA; J: TRBJ2-1; DNA: TGTGCCAGCAGTGATCGGGTGGGACTAGCGGGAGTAAATGAGCAGTTCTTC; CDR3: CASSDRVGLAGVNEQFF
V: TRBV2; D: TRBD1; size: NA; J: TRBJ2-1; DNA: TGTGCCAGCAGTGAAGGAAGGGACAGGGGTTTCGATGAGCAGTTCTTC; CDR3: CASSEGRDRGFDEQFF
V: TRBV9; D: NA; size: NA; J: TRBJ1-3; DNA: TGTGCCAGCGGCGACTTATACACCATATATTTT; CDR3: CASGDLYTIYF
V: TRBV20-1; D: NA; size: NA; J: TRBJ2-1; DNA: TGCAGTGCTAGCTCTGGCGGGACGGAGCAGTTCTTC; CDR3: CSASSGGTEQFF
V: TRBV10-3; D: NA; size: NA; J: TRBJ2-7; DNA: TGTGCCAGCAGTTCCGCCGGGGGTTACCAATTCAGGTTAGACGAGCAGTACTTC; CDR3: CASSSAGGYQFRLDEQYF
V: TRBV5-6; D: TRBD1; size: NA; J: TRBJ2-1; DNA: TGTGCCAGCAGCGTCCGGGACAGAACAACAAACAATGAGCAGTTCTTC; CDR3: CASSVRDRTTNNEQFF
V: TRBV15; D: NA; size: few; J: TRBJ2-7; DNA: TGTGCCACCAGCTCCGGGATCCCGGGCGAGCAGTACTTC; CDR3: CATSSGIPGEQYF
V: TRBV2; D: NA; size: NA; J: TRBJ1-4; DNA: TGTGCCAGCAGTGTTTTCAGAACTAATGAAAAACTGTTTTTT; CDR3: CASSVFRTNEKLFF